A single TCR beta chain is shown here with its context. Its target is not known. This record comes from a study of cytomegalovirus exposure and HLA in healthy donors. This CDR3 contains 13 residues. Between the trimmed V and J ends, which lost 4 bases and 4 bases, there was a span of 7 bases. Germline V CDR1 and CDR2: SGHNT, YENEEA. Whole-study results and caveats: CMV serostatus was the only immune exposure information that was available. Previous analysis showed most TCR beta V segments were productive about 90% or about 30% of the time. The authors later found HLA-associated TCR beta chains more clonally expanded than equally common others.

Researchers ran the PCR with 60 Vbeta and 13 Jbeta primers. Sequencing used immunoSEQ multiplex PCR; TCRdb keeps in-frame clones, though not all of them. The sample shows just over 95,000 clones, about 76% of them seen only once. Sequenced material: PBMCs. The chain carries TRBV11-3 and TRBJ2-2, with no clear D. This TCR came from a middle-aged woman in good health and CMV-seronegative. CDR3 in DNA: TGTGCCAGCAGCTCTAGAAGCACCGGGGAGCTGTTTTTT. It codes for CASSSRSTGELFF.